The present entry profiles one TCR beta chain with its context. Possible read error: a much larger clone is one base away. Additional DNA sequences in this sample encode the identical CDR3. Sequenced by immunoSEQ multiplex PCR; TCRdb stores in-frame clones only, minus some. The table has about 2 million clones, 85% to 95% seen once. The CDR3 sequence is 10 residues long. Trimming shortened V by 6 bases and J by 5 bases, and 4 bases separated the two germline ends. Germline CDR1 and CDR2: MNHEY and SMNVEV (reference sequence). The naive CD8 fraction comprised CD45RO-negative cells positively selected for CCR7 and excluded terminally differentiated effector memory CD45RA+ cells. This entry comes from a study of shared clonotypes between healthy human individuals.

The sequence came from a man between 18 and 35 years old in good health. The J gene is TRBJ2-5, the V gene TRBV27; D uncertain. The source material was naive CD8+ T cells sorted from blood. The CDR3 DNA reads as TGTGCCAGCAGAGGGGAGACCCAGTACTTC. Protein product: CASRGETQYF.